These 29 T cell receptor beta chains originate from one sample sequenced in a study of blood T cells in healthy people across ages. Then a second PCR, running about 6 to 11 cycles, was carried out with a sample-barcoded 5' primer and a J-beta primer mix. TCRdb re-derived calls from the 5' RACE reads in MiXCR, one entry per CDR3 protein. Found here are about 640,000 distinct CDR3 sequences, roughly 58% of them singletons; the top ten hold 30% to 40%. Sequenced sample: blood. These receptors were collected from a man in his 60s in good health.

The CDR3 here is CASRQGQRAYGYTF. The CDR3 DNA reads TGTGCCAGCAGGCAAGGACAGCGGGCCTATGGCTACACCTTC. The chain carries TRBV12-3 or TRBV12-4 and TRBJ1-2; D possibly corresponds to TRBD1 (6 bases). This CDR3 contains 14 residues. V shed 6 bases and J shed 4 bases, with 15 bases lying between them.

As DNA, the CDR3 is TGTGCCAGCAGTGTCCCTAGTTTGCATACGCAGTATTTT. Translation: CASSVPSLHTQYF. This chain joins TRBV25-1 and TRBJ2-3; D remains unclear. The CDR3 is 13 residues long. V lost 4 bases and J lost 7, with 12 bases in between. The germline V gene encodes CDR1 MGHDK and CDR2 SYGVNS.

This clonotype showed up just once. The chain recombines TRBV7-2 with TRBJ2-1, with 9 bases identical to TRBD2. CDR1 SGHTA and CDR2 FQGNSA come from the germline V gene. J lost 0 bases, V lost 1 base, and 7 bases had no gene match. The CDR3 totals 18 residues. The CDR3 sequence: CASSLVGSGGYSYNEQFF. In DNA, the CDR3 is TGTGCCAGCAGCTTAGTGGGTAGCGGGGGATACTCCTACAATGAGCAGTTCTTC.

There are a few counts of this clonotype. The genes are TRBV7-2 and TRBJ2-1; 8 bases line up with TRBD2. Germline CDR1 SGHTA, CDR2 FQGNSA. CDR3 length equals 15 residues. With V trimmed by 0 bases and J by 5 bases, 3 bases remained unmatched. The chain's CDR3 is CASSLAWRGDNEQFF. CDR3 DNA sequence: TGTGCCAGCAGCTTAGCATGGCGGGGGGACAATGAGCAGTTCTTC.

V and J are TRBV5-8 and TRBJ2-5; 15 nucleotides line up with TRBD2. With 10 bases clipped from V and 5 bases from J, the junction kept 9 bases outside the gene matches. Germline V lookup: CDR1 SGHTS, CDR2 YDEGEE. CDR3 length: 15 amino acids. The CDR3 nucleotides read TGTGCCGGAAGGACTAGCGGGAGGGCCGGGGAGACCCAGTACTTC. Protein sequence: CAGRTSGRAGETQYF. The whole variable domain, filled in from reference TRBV5-8 and TRBJ2-5, reads EAGVTQSPTHLIKTRGQQATLRCSPISGHTSVYWYQQALGLGLQFLLWYDEGEERNRGNFPPRFSGRQFPNYSSELNVNALELEDSALYLCAGRTSGRAGETQYFGPGTRLLVL.

This clonotype was detected a few times. V and J are TRBV6-1 and TRBJ2-5, with D perhaps given as TRBD1 or TRBD2 (6 bases each). The V end was cut by 6 bases, the J end by 0 bases, with 11 bases between. The length of the CDR3 is 14 residues. The germline V gene encodes CDR1 MNHNS and CDR2 SASEGT. The CDR3 sequence: CASRGGLYQETQYF. The CDR3 nucleotides are TGTGCCAGCAGGGGGGGCCTGTACCAAGAGACCCAGTACTTC.

The chain has TRBV5-5 and TRBJ1-6, with 7 nucleotides matching TRBD1. V was pared by 4 bases and J by 0 bases, with 13 bases of the junction left unmatched. This CDR3 region has 19 residues. Germline lookup yields CDR1 SGHKS and CDR2 YYEKEE (reference sequence). CDR3 in amino acids: CASSRGQLGGGSYNSPLHF. The CDR3 nucleotides read TGTGCCAGCAGCAGGGGACAGCTTGGTGGGGGCTCCTATAATTCACCCCTCCACTTT.

The chain recombines TRBV20-1 with TRBJ1-4, with 8 bases that match TRBD1. This CDR3 is 16 amino acids long. Trimming took 3 bases from V and 3 from J; bases not matched to a gene: 9. Per the germline V gene, CDR1 is DFQATT and CDR2 is SNEGSKA (reference sequence). CDR3 DNA sequence: TGCAGTGCTAGGAATCCTTCAGGGGGCTCTAATGAAAAACTGTTTTTT. Its translation is CSARNPSGGSNEKLFF.

V and J are TRBV2 and TRBJ1-5, with D perhaps TRBD1 (5 bases). V was pared by 11 bases and J by 2 bases, with 10 bases between. The CDR3 has 12 residues. CDR1 SNHLY and CDR2 FYNNEI come from the germline V gene. The CDR3 sequence: CARGEGNQPQHF. The CDR3 region has the DNA TGTGCCCGGGGGGAAGGCAATCAGCCCCAGCATTTT.

V usage is TRBV27 and J usage is TRBJ2-3, with a tentative D call TRBD1 (5 bases). CDR1 is MNHEY and CDR2 is SMNVEV in the germline V gene (reference sequence). The CDR3 has 13 residues. V was cut by 5 bases and J by 4 bases, with 10 bases left in between. The CDR3 reads CASSPWGSDTQYF. The CDR3 DNA sequence: TGTGCCAGCAGTCCCTGGGGCTCAGATACGCAGTATTTT.

The genes are TRBV10-1 and TRBJ2-5; a possible D gene is TRBD1 (6 bases). CDR3 length equals 13 residues. From germline, CDR1 is WNHNN and CDR2 SYGVQD (reference sequence). The ends were cut back, 4 bases at V and 7 bases at J, with 13 bases in the middle. The CDR3 here is CASSAGTTGTQYF. CDR3 DNA: TGCGCCAGCAGTGCAGGGACAACGGGGACCCAGTACTTC.

In this sample, this clonotype turned up once. The chain is built from TRBV5-1 and TRBJ2-5; TRBD1 matches at 8 bases. The DNA end favors TRBJ2-7, so the J call may be wrong. Germline V gene data show CDR1 as SGHRS and CDR2 as YFSETQ. The CDR3 is made up of 15 amino acids. CDR3 nucleotides: TGCGCCAGCAGCTTGATGCAGGGGGCTTCCTACGAGCAGTACTTC. Amino acids: CASSLMQGASYEQYF.

For the CDR3, the DNA is TGTGCCAGCAAACCAATTTCGGGGGGTAGCACAGATACGCAGTATTTT. Translation gives CASKPISGGSTDTQYF. This chain links TRBV5-5 with TRBJ2-3, with 7 bases lining up with TRBD2. The V and J ends lost 6 bases and 0 bases, in that order; junction bases with no gene match: 10. The CDR3 covers 16 residues. Looked up from germline, CDR1 is SGHKS and CDR2 is YYEKEE (reference sequence).

With regard to this clonotype: This clone may be a read error of a much larger clone one base away. This rearrangement joins TRBV4-1 to TRBJ1-4; no definite D call. CDR1 MGHRA and CDR2 YSYEKL come from the germline V gene. The CDR3 loop spans 13 amino acids. The CDR3 DNA sequence: TGCACCAGCAGCCAAGCACATGGGGAAAAACTGTTTTTT. Amino acids: CTSSQAHGEKLFF.

This clonotype was seen more than once but under ten times. V and J are TRBV28 and TRBJ2-3; 8 nucleotides line up with TRBD1. V lost 8 bases to trimming and J lost 5 bases; unmatched junction nucleotides: 15. The CDR3 is 16 amino acids. CDR1 is MDHEN, CDR2 SYDVKM, per germline. CDR3 sequence (DNA): TGTGCCAGCGGTACTCCGGGACAGGTGGGAAAAGATACGCAGTATTTT. It encodes CASGTPGQVGKDTQYF.

This clonotype was seen repeatedly, ten times or more. A read error is possible here, since a much larger clone lies one base away. J is TRBJ2-1 and V is TRBV7-2, with 9 bases lining up with TRBD2. CDR1 is SGHTA and CDR2 is FQGNSA in the germline V gene. Trimming cost V 5 bases and J 8 bases; bases outside gene matches: 10. This CDR3 is built from 15 residues. This chain's CDR3 is CASSLRRAGGDEQFF. The CDR3 bases are TGTGCCAGCAGCCTCAGACGAGCGGGGGGCGATGAGCAGTTCTTC.

The gene calls are TRBV9 and TRBJ2-3; tentative D call: TRBD1 (6 bases). Germline V gene sequence: CDR1 SGDLS, CDR2 YYNGEE. This CDR3 spans 15 amino acids. Trimming took off 1 base at V and 1 base at J, with 10 bases between the two ends. In DNA form, the CDR3 reads TGTGCCAGCAGCGTAAGGGGGTTGCGCACAGATACGCAGTATTTT. Its protein product is CASSVRGLRTDTQYF.

This clonotype was picked up one time. This chain links TRBV5-1 with TRBJ2-3, with unresolved D. CDR1 SGHRS and CDR2 YFSETQ come from the germline V gene. The length of the CDR3 is 16 residues. Deletions cut 3 bases from V and 0 bases from J, with 14 bases between. The CDR3 DNA is TGCGCCAGCAGCTCATCTGGGTCCCCTAGCACAGATACGCAGTATTTT. Translating gives CASSSSGSPSTDTQYF. The full variable domain, in which reference TRBV5-1 and TRBJ2-3 provide the parts outside the CDR3, is KAGVTQTPRYLIKTRGQQVTLSCSPISGHRSVSWYQQTPGQGLQFLFEYFSETQRNKGNFPGRFSGRQFSNSRSEMNVSTLELGDSALYLCASSSSGSPSTDTQYFGPGTRLTVL.

This chain links TRBV6-4 with TRBJ1-1; tentatively, D is TRBD1 (6 bases). The CDR3 extends over 15 amino acids. CDR1 MRHNA and CDR2 SNTAGT come from the germline V gene. V shed 8 bases and J shed 3 bases, with 19 bases lying between them. The CDR3 here is CASCPPRGWDTEAFF. The CDR3 region has the DNA TGTGCCAGCTGCCCCCCCAGGGGATGGGACACTGAAGCTTTCTTT.

The V call is TRBV6-1, the J call TRBJ2-1, with 10 bases that match TRBD2. Germline CDR1 MNHNS, CDR2 SASEGT. The CDR3 is made up of 20 amino acids. V gave up 1 base and J gave up 1 base; unmatched junction bases: 13. The CDR3 is CASSEELAGGALSSYNEQFF. DNA of the CDR3: TGTGCCAGCAGTGAAGAGTTAGCGGGGGGCGCCCTGAGTTCCTACAATGAGCAGTTCTTC.

This clonotype was counted only a few times. V gene TRBV7-2 combines with J gene TRBJ2-1; D tentatively fits TRBD1 or TRBD2 (6 bases each). The CDR3 is made up of 11 amino acids. V shed 2 bases and J shed 14 bases, with 10 bases lying between them. From germline, CDR1 is SGHTA and CDR2 FQGNSA. The CDR3 is CASSLRGQEFF. The CDR3 DNA follows: TGTGCCAGCAGCTTACGGGGGCAGGAGTTCTTC.

J is TRBJ2-5 and V is TRBV5-1; unclear D gene. CDR1 is SGHRS and CDR2 is YFSETQ in the germline V gene. CDR3 size: 14 residues. Trimming removed 6 bases from V and 1 base from J, with 13 bases in between. The CDR3 nucleotides are TGCGCCAGCAACGTACTGGGTACCCAAGAGACCCAGTACTTC. This sequence encodes CASNVLGTQETQYF.

V and J are TRBV3-1 and TRBJ2-7, with D hard to call. CDR3 length: 13 residues. Trimming took off 4 bases at V and 4 bases at J, with 11 bases between the two ends. The germline V gene has CDR1 LGHDT and CDR2 YNNKEL (reference sequence). The CDR3, as DNA: TGTGCCAGCAGCCGAGATCGATGGTACGAGCAGTACTTC. This sequence encodes CASSRDRWYEQYF.

The V and J genes are TRBV29-1 and TRBJ2-1, with D perhaps being TRBD1 or TRBD2 (7 bases each). V was clipped by 7 bases and J by 2 bases, with 18 bases between them. The germline CDR1 and CDR2 sequences are SQVTM and ANQGSEA. This CDR3 has 15 residues. CDR3: CSAAGDSSTYNEQFF. DNA of the CDR3: TGCAGCGCCGCGGGGGACAGCTCTACCTACAATGAGCAGTTCTTC.

The chain couples TRBV20-1 to TRBJ2-1, with D hard to call. The CDR3 totals 17 residues. The germline CDR1 and CDR2 sequences are DFQATT and SNEGSKA (reference sequence). The V gene lost 0 bases and the J gene lost 0 bases, with 15 bases spanning the gap. CDR3 in amino acids: CSARDRFRPSSYNEQFF. CDR3 bases: TGCAGTGCTAGAGATCGGTTCAGGCCGAGCTCCTACAATGAGCAGTTCTTC.

This clonotype was observed once. The genes are TRBV12-3 or TRBV12-4 and TRBJ2-3, with D possibly being TRBD2 (6 bases). The CDR3 loop spans 14 amino acids. Trimming left V 4 bases short and J 13 bases short, with 21 bases between. DNA for the CDR3: TGTGCCAGCAGTTGTGGAGGGGCAGGAGATATGGAGTATTTT. It specifies CASSCGGAGDMEYF.

The genes are TRBV20-1 and TRBJ1-2, with 9 bases matching TRBD1. The V segment lost 2 bases and the J segment 7 bases; nucleotides outside the gene matches: 5. Germline CDR1 DFQATT, CDR2 SNEGSKA (reference sequence). The CDR3 runs to 13 residues. CDR3 protein: CSARPTGGGGYTF. The CDR3 DNA sequence: TGCAGTGCTAGACCGACAGGGGGTGGTGGCTACACCTTC.

This chain joins TRBV29-1 and TRBJ2-4; D might be TRBD1 or TRBD2, each matching 5 bases. The CDR3 length is 13 residues. Trimming removed 4 bases at V and 5 bases at J, with 12 bases between. CDR1 SQVTM and CDR2 ANQGSEA come from the germline V gene. For the CDR3, the DNA is TGCAGCGTTGGAGGGGCACCCCAAAACATTCAGTACTTC. Its translation is CSVGGAPQNIQYF.

The V gene is TRBV5-1, the J gene TRBJ2-1, with a weak D call TRBD1 (6 bases). The CDR3 runs to 15 residues. V gave up 4 bases and J gave up 0 bases, with 11 bases separating them. Germline CDR1 and CDR2: SGHRS and YFSETQ. The CDR3 sequence is CASSAAGDSYNEQFF. Here the CDR3 DNA reads TGCGCCAGCAGCGCGGCAGGGGACTCCTACAATGAGCAGTTCTTC.